The clone carrying this T cell receptor (beta chain) has a handful of counts. Its antigen is undetermined. In germline, CDR1 is SGHAT, CDR2 FQNNGV. After removal of 0 bases from V and 7 bases from J, the junction contained 3 bases not matched to a gene. The CDR3 sequence is 15 residues long. Clones were sequenced by immunoSEQ multiplex PCR, and TCRdb holds only the in-frame ones, with some missing. The sample lists approximately 62,000 clones, approximately 84% seen once, with around 2.1% in the top ten. This sample stems from a study of lymphopenia after photon versus proton radiotherapy. Findings and caveats of the study: Survival link was tested only in deceased patients; proton benefit remains a possibility. A bigger post-nadir fall in TCR diversity correlated inversely with survival time in deceased patients.

This specimen was peripheral blood, taken from a patient treated with proton-based radiotherapy. This sequence joins TRBV11-2 and TRBJ1-4; 9 nucleotides match TRBD1. The origin of this receptor is a man aged 60 to 69 with pancreatic cancer. The CDR3 here is CASSLDLGQGEKLFF. CDR3 nucleotides: TGTGCCAGCAGCTTAGATTTGGGACAGGGTGAAAAACTGTTTTTT.